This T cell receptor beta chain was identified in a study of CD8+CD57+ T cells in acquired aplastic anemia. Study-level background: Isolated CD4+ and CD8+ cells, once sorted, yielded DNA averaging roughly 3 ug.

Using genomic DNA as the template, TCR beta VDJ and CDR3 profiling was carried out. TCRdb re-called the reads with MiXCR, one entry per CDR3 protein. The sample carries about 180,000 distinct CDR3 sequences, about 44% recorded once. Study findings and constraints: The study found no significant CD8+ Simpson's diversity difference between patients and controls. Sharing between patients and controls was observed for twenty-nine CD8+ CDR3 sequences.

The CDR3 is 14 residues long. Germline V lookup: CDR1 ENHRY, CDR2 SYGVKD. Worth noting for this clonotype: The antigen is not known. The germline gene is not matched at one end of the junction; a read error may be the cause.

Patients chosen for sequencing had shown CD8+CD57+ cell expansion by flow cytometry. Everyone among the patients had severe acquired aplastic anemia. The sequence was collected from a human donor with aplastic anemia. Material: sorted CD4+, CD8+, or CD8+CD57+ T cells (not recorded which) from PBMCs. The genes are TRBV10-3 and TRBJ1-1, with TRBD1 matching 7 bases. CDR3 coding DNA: TGTGCCATCAGTGAGCCGACAGGGTACACTGAAGCCTTCTTT. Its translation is CAISEPTGYTEAFF.